The source of this TCR beta chain is a study of T cells expressing NK-cell markers. Looking at the study overall: Seropositivity for HCMV was found in most of the eight sequenced donors, with one seronegative.

Study-level points and caveats: Roughly 6 donors showed dominant NKG2C+ clonotypes comprising roughly 1.0-7.0% of their CD8+ T cells.

Remarks on this clonotype: Its antigen is unidentified.

As the method of synthesis, 5'RACE template switching with UMIs yielded TCR beta cDNA. From its re-call of the 5' RACE reads, TCRdb lists each CDR3 protein once, without DNA. The sample has 440,000 or so distinct CDR3 sequences. The CDR3 runs 17 residues. V is TRBV12-3 or TRBV12-4 and J is TRBJ1-5; TCRdb's D call of TRBD1 is untestable without DNA. The clonotype was recovered from a woman between 18 and 69 years old in good health. Sequences were obtained from blood T cells: a sorted CD56 or NKG2C T cell subset, CD4+ or CD8+ T cells, or bulk PBMC T cells (not recorded which). CDR3 sequence: CASSLEGHPFSNQPQHF.